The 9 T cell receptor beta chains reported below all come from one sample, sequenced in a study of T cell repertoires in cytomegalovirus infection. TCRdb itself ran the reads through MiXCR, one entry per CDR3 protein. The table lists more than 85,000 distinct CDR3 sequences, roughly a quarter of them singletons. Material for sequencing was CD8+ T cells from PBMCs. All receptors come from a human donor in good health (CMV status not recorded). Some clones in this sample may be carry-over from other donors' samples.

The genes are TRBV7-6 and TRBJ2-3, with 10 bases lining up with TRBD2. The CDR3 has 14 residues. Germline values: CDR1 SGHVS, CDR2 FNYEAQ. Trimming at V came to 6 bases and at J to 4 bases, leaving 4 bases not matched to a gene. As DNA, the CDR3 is TGTGCCAGCAGAAACGGACTAGCGGCAGATACGCAGTATTTT. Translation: CASRNGLAADTQYF.

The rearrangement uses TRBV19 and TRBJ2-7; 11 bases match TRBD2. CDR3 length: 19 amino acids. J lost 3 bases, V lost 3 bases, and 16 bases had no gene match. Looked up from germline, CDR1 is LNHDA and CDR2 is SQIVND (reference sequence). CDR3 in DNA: TGTGCCAGTAGTATCCATCTAGACCGACTAGCGGGAACTTACTACGAGCAGTACTTC. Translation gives CASSIHLDRLAGTYYEQYF.

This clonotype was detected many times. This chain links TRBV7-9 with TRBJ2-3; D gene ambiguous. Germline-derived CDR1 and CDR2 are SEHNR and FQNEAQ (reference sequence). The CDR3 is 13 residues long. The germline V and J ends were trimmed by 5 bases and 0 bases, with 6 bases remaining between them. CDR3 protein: CASSPSSTDTQYF. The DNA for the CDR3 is TGTGCCAGCAGCCCTTCTAGCACAGATACGCAGTATTTT.

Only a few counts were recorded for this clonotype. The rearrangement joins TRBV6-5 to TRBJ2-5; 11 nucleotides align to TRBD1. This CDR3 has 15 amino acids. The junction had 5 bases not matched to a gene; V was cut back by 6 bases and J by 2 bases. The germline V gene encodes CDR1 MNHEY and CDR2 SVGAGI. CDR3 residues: CASSPGTGGQETQYF. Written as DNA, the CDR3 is TGTGCCAGCAGCCCCGGGACAGGGGGGCAAGAGACCCAGTACTTC.

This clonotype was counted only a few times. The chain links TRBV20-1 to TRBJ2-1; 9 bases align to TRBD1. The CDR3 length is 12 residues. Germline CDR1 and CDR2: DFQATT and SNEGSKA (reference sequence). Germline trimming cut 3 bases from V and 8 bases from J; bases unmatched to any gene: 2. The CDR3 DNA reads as TGCAGTGCTAGGGACAGGGGTCATGAGCAGTTCTTC. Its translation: CSARDRGHEQFF.

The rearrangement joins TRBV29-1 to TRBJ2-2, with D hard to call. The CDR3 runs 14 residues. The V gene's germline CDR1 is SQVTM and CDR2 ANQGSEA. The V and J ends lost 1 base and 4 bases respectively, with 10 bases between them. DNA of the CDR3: TGCAGCGTTGAAGGACAATCGGGCACCGGGGAGCTGTTTTTT. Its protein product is CSVEGQSGTGELFF.

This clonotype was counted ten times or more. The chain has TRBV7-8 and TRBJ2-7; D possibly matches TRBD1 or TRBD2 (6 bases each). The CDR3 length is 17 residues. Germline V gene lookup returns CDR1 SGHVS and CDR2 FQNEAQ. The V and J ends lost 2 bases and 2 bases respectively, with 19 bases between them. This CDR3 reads CASSLRSGGDITYEQYF. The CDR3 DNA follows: TGTGCCAGCAGCTTACGGAGCGGAGGGGACATTACCTACGAGCAGTACTTC.

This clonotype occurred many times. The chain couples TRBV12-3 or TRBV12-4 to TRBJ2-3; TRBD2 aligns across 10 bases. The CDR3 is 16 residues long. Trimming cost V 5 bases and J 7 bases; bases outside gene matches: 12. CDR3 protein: CASSPVAGGFGNTQYF. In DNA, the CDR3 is TGTGCCAGCAGTCCCGTAGCGGGGGGTTTCGGAAATACGCAGTATTTT.

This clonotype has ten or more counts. The CDR3 nucleotides are TGTGCCAGCAGCTTATACGGGGGGGAAGATACGCAGTATTTT. It yields the protein CASSLYGGEDTQYF. This chain connects TRBV7-8 to TRBJ2-3; 8 nucleotides line up with TRBD2. The length of the CDR3 is 14 residues. V gave up 2 bases and J gave up 5 bases; unmatched junction bases: 3. Germline CDR1 reads SGHVS; CDR2 reads FQNEAQ.